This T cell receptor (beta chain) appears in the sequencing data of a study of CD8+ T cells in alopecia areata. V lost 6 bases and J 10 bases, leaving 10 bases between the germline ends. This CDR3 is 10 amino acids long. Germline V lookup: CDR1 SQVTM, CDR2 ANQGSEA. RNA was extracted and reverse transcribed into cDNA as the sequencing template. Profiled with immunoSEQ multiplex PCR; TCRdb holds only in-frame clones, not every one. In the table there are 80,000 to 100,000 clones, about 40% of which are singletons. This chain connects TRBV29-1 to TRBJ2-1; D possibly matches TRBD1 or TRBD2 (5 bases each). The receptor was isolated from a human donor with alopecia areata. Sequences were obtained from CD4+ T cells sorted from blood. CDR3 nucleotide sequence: TGCAGCGTCGGGGCTGGCGAGCAGTTCTTC. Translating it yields CSVGAGEQFF.